Sequencing of this T cell receptor (beta chain) was carried out in a study of cytomegalovirus exposure and HLA in healthy donors. Concerning this clone: Its antigen is not known.

Study-wide results and caveats: A later analysis associated 15,000 to 20,000 TCR beta sequences with HLA alleles at a 0.05 false discovery rate.

The study ran its PCR with 60 Vbeta and 13 Jbeta primers. This table comes from immunoSEQ multiplex PCR, and its TCRdb copy is limited to in-frame clones, with some not included. The sample includes 90,000 to 150,000 clones, approximately 75% seen only once; the top ten take approximately 2%. The germline V gene encodes CDR1 SNHLY and CDR2 FYNNEI. This CDR3 comprises 14 residues. V dropped 6 bases and J dropped 4 bases, with 15 bases sitting between them. The J gene is TRBJ1-1, the V gene TRBV2; D unclear. The receptor was derived from a man between 35 and 55 years old in good health and CMV-seronegative. Specimen: PBMCs. CDR3 nucleotides: TGTGCCAGCAGCCAGAGACCGGGGAGCACTGAAGCTTTCTTT. Protein sequence: CASSQRPGSTEAFF.